This TCR beta chain derives from a study of cytomegalovirus exposure and HLA in healthy donors. Turning to this clone: The junction departs from germline at one end; a sequencing error may be responsible.

It was with 60 Vbeta and 13 Jbeta primers that the PCR ran. The method was immunoSEQ multiplex PCR; TCRdb's version includes in-frame clones alone and lacks a portion of them. Seen here are around 190,000 clones, around four fifths observed once, and the top ten hold approximately 0.99%. The clonotype was recovered from a woman aged 40-49 years in good health and CMV-seronegative. The sample was PBMCs.

CDR3 protein: CASSEEAQVVF. Written as DNA, the CDR3 is TGTGCCAGCAGCGAAGAGGCCCAAGTGGTTTTC. The chain carries TRBV7-2 and TRBJ2-4; the D is unclear. This CDR3 spans 11 amino acids. Germline V gives CDR1 SGHTA, CDR2 FQGNSA.